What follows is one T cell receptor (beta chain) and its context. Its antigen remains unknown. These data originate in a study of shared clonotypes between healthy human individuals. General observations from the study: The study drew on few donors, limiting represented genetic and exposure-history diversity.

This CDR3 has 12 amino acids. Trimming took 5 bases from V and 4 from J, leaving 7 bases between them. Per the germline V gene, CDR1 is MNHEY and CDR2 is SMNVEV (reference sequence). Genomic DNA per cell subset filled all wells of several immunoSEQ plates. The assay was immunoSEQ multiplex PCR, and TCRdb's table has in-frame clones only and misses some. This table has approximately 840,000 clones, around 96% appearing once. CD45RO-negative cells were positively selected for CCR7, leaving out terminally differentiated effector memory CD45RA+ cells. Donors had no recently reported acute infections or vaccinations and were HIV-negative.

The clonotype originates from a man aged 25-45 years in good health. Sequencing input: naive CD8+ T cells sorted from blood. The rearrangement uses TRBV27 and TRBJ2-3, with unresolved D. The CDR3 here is CASSDDPDTQYF. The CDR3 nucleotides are TGTGCCAGCAGTGACGACCCAGATACGCAGTATTTT.